In its sample, the clone carrying this T cell receptor beta chain was seen a few times. The target antigen is unknown. This sample stems from a study of response to subunit inactivated influenza vaccine. Study outcomes and limitations: Authors suggested few new T cells are recruited by each seasonal influenza vaccination.

This CDR3 comprises 21 residues. V gave up 0 bases and J gave up 0 bases; unmatched junction bases: 14. Germline V gene data show CDR1 as SGHAT and CDR2 as FQDESV (reference sequence). TCRdb recomputed calls from the RT-PCR reads with MiXCR, one row per CDR3 protein. Among about 150,000 distinct CDR3 sequences listed, 9.5% to 12% were seen once. The chain employs TRBV11-1 and TRBJ2-4; the match to TRBD1 covers 10 bases. The TCR was taken from a man between 50 and 70 years old who received an inactivated influenza vaccine. The sample consisted of CD8+ T cells sorted from PBMCs, taken 23 months after vaccination. The CDR3 nucleotides read TGTGCCAGCAGCTTAGCGGATTGGGACAGGGGTAATGTACTAGCCAAAAACATTCAGTACTTC. It translates to CASSLADWDRGNVLAKNIQYF.